Listed below are T cell receptor beta chains from one sample, sequenced in a study of response to subunit inactivated influenza vaccine. TCRdb re-called the RT-PCR reads through MiXCR, storing one row per CDR3 protein. The repertoire holds hundreds of thousands of distinct CDR3 sequences, over 9% seen once, with 11% in the top ten. This sample was shared with a second study, whose subject was T cells expressing NK-cell markers.

Sequenced material: PBMCs from blood, taken on the day of vaccination. The origin of the receptors is a man aged 50-59 years who received an inactivated influenza vaccine. Both conserved end residues are part of each CDR3. The order of the fields is J gene, V gene, D gene, clone size, CDR3 protein, CDR3 DNA. D genes are given only for firm matches. Size tells how often a clone was seen (once, few, many) or the class of an expanded clone, and some rows leave it out.

J gene: TRBJ2-3
V gene: TRBV10-3
D gene: TRBD2
clone size: many
CDR3 protein: CATDRLAGPTDTQYF
CDR3 DNA: TGTGCCACCGATAGACTAGCGGGCCCAACAGATACGCAGTATTTT

J gene: TRBJ2-6
V gene: TRBV20-1
D gene: TRBD1
clone size: once
CDR3 protein: CSARDSFSGANVLTF
CDR3 DNA: TGCAGTGCCCGGGACAGTTTCTCTGGGGCCAACGTCCTGACTTTC

J gene: TRBJ1-1
V gene: TRBV6-5
D gene: -
clone size: -
CDR3 protein: CASSYDDDVRDTEAFF
CDR3 DNA: TGTGCCAGCAGTTACGACGACGACGTCAGGGACACTGAAGCTTTCTTT

J gene: TRBJ2-2
V gene: TRBV11-1
D gene: -
clone size: few
CDR3 protein: CASSLTLSGELFF
CDR3 DNA: TGTGCCAGCAGCTTAACCCTTTCCGGGGAGCTGTTTTTT

J gene: TRBJ1-5
V gene: TRBV18
D gene: -
clone size: -
CDR3 protein: CASSLRMALGNQPQHF
CDR3 DNA: TGTGCCAGCTCACTCCGGATGGCCTTGGGAAATCAGCCCCAGCATTTT

J gene: TRBJ2-2
V gene: TRBV5-1
D gene: -
clone size: few
CDR3 protein: CASSSTGSPNTGELFF
CDR3 DNA: TGCGCCAGCAGCTCTACAGGGTCCCCGAACACCGGGGAGCTGTTTTTT

J gene: TRBJ1-4
V gene: TRBV5-1
D gene: TRBD1
clone size: few
CDR3 protein: CASSLFQGDNEKLFF
CDR3 DNA: TGCGCCAGCAGCTTGTTCCAGGGGGATAATGAAAAACTGTTTTTT

J gene: TRBJ1-1
V gene: TRBV29-1
D gene: -
clone size: many
CDR3 protein: CSVSGDEPLNTEAFF
CDR3 DNA: TGCAGCGTTTCAGGAGACGAACCGTTGAACACTGAAGCTTTCTTT

J gene: TRBJ2-1
V gene: TRBV6-5
D gene: -
clone size: -
CDR3 protein: CASSYSGPGYNEQFF
CDR3 DNA: TGTGCCAGCAGTTACTCGGGGCCCGGTTACAATGAGCAGTTCTTC

J gene: TRBJ1-2
V gene: TRBV15
D gene: -
clone size: -
CDR3 protein: CATSPFRVSLAGYTF
CDR3 DNA: TGTGCCACCAGCCCATTCCGGGTCTCGTTAGCCGGCTACACCTTC

J gene: TRBJ2-2
V gene: TRBV4-1
D gene: -
clone size: -
CDR3 protein: CASSQGGILTGELFF
CDR3 DNA: TGCGCCAGCAGCCAAGGCGGGATACTCACCGGGGAGCTGTTTTTT

J gene: TRBJ2-7
V gene: TRBV10-3
D gene: TRBD1
clone size: few
CDR3 protein: CAISEVDRSYEQYF
CDR3 DNA: TGTGCCATCAGTGAAGTGGACAGGTCCTACGAGCAGTACTTC

J gene: TRBJ2-7
V gene: TRBV27
D gene: -
clone size: -
CDR3 protein: CASSDLFSGSYEQYF
CDR3 DNA: TGTGCCAGCAGTGACCTCTTTTCGGGGTCCTACGAGCAGTACTTC

J gene: TRBJ2-2
V gene: TRBV6-2/TRBV6-3
D gene: -
clone size: -
CDR3 protein: CASSYSWGAGELFF
CDR3 DNA: TGTGCCAGCAGTTACTCGTGGGGGGCCGGGGAGCTGTTTTTT

J gene: TRBJ2-1
V gene: TRBV7-2
D gene: -
clone size: -
CDR3 protein: CASSLVVGASSYNEQFF
CDR3 DNA: TGTGCCAGCAGCTTAGTCGTGGGGGCTAGTAGCTACAATGAGCAGTTCTTC

J gene: TRBJ2-5
V gene: TRBV7-9
D gene: TRBD2
clone size: few
CDR3 protein: CASTEAGRLGETQYF
CDR3 DNA: TGTGCCAGCACCGAAGCGGGAAGGCTAGGAGAGACCCAGTACTTC

J gene: TRBJ1-1
V gene: TRBV10-3
D gene: TRBD1
clone size: few
CDR3 protein: CAISRQGDTEAFF
CDR3 DNA: TGTGCCATCAGCCGACAGGGTGACACTGAAGCTTTCTTT

J gene: TRBJ2-7
V gene: TRBV10-3
D gene: -
clone size: few
CDR3 protein: CAISDIYEQYF
CDR3 DNA: TGTGCCATCAGTGATATCTACGAGCAGTACTTC

J gene: TRBJ2-7
V gene: TRBV11-2
D gene: -
clone size: -
CDR3 protein: CASSLVVGSEQYF
CDR3 DNA: TGTGCCAGCAGCTTAGTCGTCGGCTCTGAGCAGTACTTC

J gene: TRBJ2-5
V gene: TRBV7-2
D gene: -
clone size: -
CDR3 protein: CASSLGAMETQYF
CDR3 DNA: TGTGCCAGCAGCTTGGGGGCTATGGAGACCCAGTACTTC

J gene: TRBJ1-5
V gene: TRBV12-3/TRBV12-4
D gene: -
clone size: few
CDR3 protein: CASSSHVNQPQHF
CDR3 DNA: TGTGCCAGCAGTTCCCACGTCAATCAGCCCCAGCATTTT

J gene: TRBJ2-7
V gene: TRBV20-1
D gene: -
clone size: few
CDR3 protein: CSARDLSEQYF
CDR3 DNA: TGCAGTGCTAGAGATCTGAGCGAGCAGTACTTC

J gene: TRBJ2-2
V gene: TRBV5-6
D gene: -
clone size: few
CDR3 protein: CASSFLEYNTGELFF
CDR3 DNA: TGTGCCAGCAGTTTTTTGGAATATAACACCGGGGAGCTGTTTTTT

J gene: TRBJ2-2
V gene: TRBV19
D gene: TRBD1
clone size: few
CDR3 protein: CASTQGATTGELFF
CDR3 DNA: TGTGCCAGCACCCAGGGGGCGACCACCGGGGAGCTGTTTTTT

J gene: TRBJ2-1
V gene: TRBV29-1
D gene: TRBD2
clone size: -
CDR3 protein: CSVQPSGNNEQFF
CDR3 DNA: TGCAGCGTTCAGCCTAGCGGCAACAATGAGCAGTTCTTC

J gene: TRBJ2-7
V gene: TRBV5-1
D gene: TRBD1
clone size: -
CDR3 protein: CASSLTVSRTGSEQYF
CDR3 DNA: TGCGCCAGCAGCTTGACGGTTTCCAGGACAGGGTCAGAGCAGTACTTC

J gene: TRBJ2-6
V gene: TRBV5-1
D gene: TRBD2
clone size: few
CDR3 protein: CASSLAGGGYGANVLTF
CDR3 DNA: TGCGCCAGCAGCTTGGCTGGCGGGGGGTATGGGGCCAACGTCCTGACTTTC

J gene: TRBJ2-7
V gene: TRBV20-1
D gene: -
clone size: few
CDR3 protein: CSTTQGAYEQYF
CDR3 DNA: TGCAGTACTACACAGGGCGCCTACGAGCAGTACTTC

J gene: TRBJ2-5
V gene: TRBV5-1
D gene: -
clone size: few
CDR3 protein: CASSDRSAQETQYF
CDR3 DNA: TGCGCCAGCAGCGATCGGTCGGCTCAAGAGACCCAGTACTTC

J gene: TRBJ2-2
V gene: TRBV4-3
D gene: TRBD2
clone size: many
CDR3 protein: CASSPHSTSGAGELFF
CDR3 DNA: TGCGCCAGCAGCCCTCATTCGACTAGCGGGGCCGGGGAGCTGTTTTTT

J gene: TRBJ2-1
V gene: TRBV6-5
D gene: -
clone size: few
CDR3 protein: CASSFSGTANEQFF
CDR3 DNA: TGTGCCAGCAGTTTTTCCGGGACTGCCAATGAGCAGTTCTTC

J gene: TRBJ1-6
V gene: TRBV20-1
D gene: TRBD1
clone size: -
CDR3 protein: CSVRTGMHSPLHF
CDR3 DNA: TGCAGTGTTAGGACAGGGATGCATTCACCCCTCCACTTT

J gene: TRBJ2-5
V gene: TRBV3-1
D gene: -
clone size: few
CDR3 protein: CASSQKSIGGETQYF
CDR3 DNA: TGTGCCAGCAGCCAAAAGAGCATAGGTGGAGAGACCCAGTACTTC

J gene: TRBJ2-1
V gene: TRBV6-1
D gene: TRBD1
clone size: many
CDR3 protein: CASSPGTGGFNEQFF
CDR3 DNA: TGTGCCAGCAGCCCCGGGACAGGGGGCTTCAATGAGCAGTTCTTC

J gene: TRBJ2-7
V gene: TRBV28
D gene: -
clone size: few
CDR3 protein: CASAPSAMYEQYF
CDR3 DNA: TGTGCCAGTGCCCCGAGTGCAATGTACGAGCAGTACTTC

J gene: TRBJ1-1
V gene: TRBV12-3/TRBV12-4
D gene: TRBD1
clone size: -
CDR3 protein: CASSQLGQTFPEAFF
CDR3 DNA: TGTGCCAGCAGTCAACTGGGACAGACCTTCCCTGAAGCTTTCTTT

J gene: TRBJ2-1
V gene: TRBV12-3/TRBV12-4
D gene: -
clone size: many
CDR3 protein: CASSYSTLFSYNEQFF
CDR3 DNA: TGTGCCAGCAGTTATTCGACCCTATTCTCCTACAATGAGCAGTTCTTC

J gene: TRBJ1-1
V gene: TRBV3-1
D gene: TRBD1
clone size: few
CDR3 protein: CASSPPGTGGTEAFF
CDR3 DNA: TGTGCCAGCAGCCCCCCCGGGACAGGGGGCACTGAAGCTTTCTTT

J gene: TRBJ2-7
V gene: TRBV12-3/TRBV12-4
D gene: -
clone size: many
CDR3 protein: CASSREPRGSYEQYF
CDR3 DNA: TGTGCCAGCAGTAGGGAGCCTAGGGGGTCCTACGAGCAGTACTTC

J gene: TRBJ2-5
V gene: TRBV7-2
D gene: -
clone size: few
CDR3 protein: CASSNVWGLEETQYF
CDR3 DNA: TGTGCCAGCAGCAACGTCTGGGGGCTGGAAGAGACCCAGTACTTC

J gene: TRBJ2-3
V gene: TRBV7-8
D gene: -
clone size: many
CDR3 protein: CASSRLALRGTDTQYF
CDR3 DNA: TGTGCCAGCAGCCGCCTAGCGTTGAGGGGCACAGATACGCAGTATTTT

J gene: TRBJ1-4
V gene: TRBV7-2
D gene: -
clone size: few
CDR3 protein: CASSPRKSSNEKLFF
CDR3 DNA: TGTGCCAGCAGCCCCCGTAAATCGTCTAATGAAAAACTGTTTTTT

J gene: TRBJ2-1
V gene: TRBV7-2
D gene: TRBD2
clone size: many
CDR3 protein: CASSLAAGGQNEQFF
CDR3 DNA: TGTGCCAGCAGCTTAGCAGCGGGGGGGCAGAATGAGCAGTTCTTC

J gene: TRBJ2-5
V gene: TRBV20-1
D gene: -
clone size: -
CDR3 protein: CSASGAGTGETQYF
CDR3 DNA: TGCAGTGCTTCGGGAGCAGGTACGGGAGAGACCCAGTACTTC

J gene: TRBJ2-3
V gene: TRBV10-3
D gene: TRBD2
clone size: many
CDR3 protein: CAITMTSGGTDTQYF
CDR3 DNA: TGTGCCATCACCATGACTAGCGGGGGGACAGATACGCAGTATTTT

J gene: TRBJ1-1
V gene: TRBV6-2/TRBV6-3
D gene: -
clone size: many
CDR3 protein: CASSYVSNTEAFF
CDR3 DNA: TGTGCCAGCAGTTATGTTTCGAACACTGAAGCTTTCTTT

J gene: TRBJ1-5
V gene: TRBV20-1
D gene: -
clone size: many
CDR3 protein: CSVQGGFAQPQHF
CDR3 DNA: TGCAGTGTGCAAGGGGGTTTCGCTCAGCCCCAGCATTTT